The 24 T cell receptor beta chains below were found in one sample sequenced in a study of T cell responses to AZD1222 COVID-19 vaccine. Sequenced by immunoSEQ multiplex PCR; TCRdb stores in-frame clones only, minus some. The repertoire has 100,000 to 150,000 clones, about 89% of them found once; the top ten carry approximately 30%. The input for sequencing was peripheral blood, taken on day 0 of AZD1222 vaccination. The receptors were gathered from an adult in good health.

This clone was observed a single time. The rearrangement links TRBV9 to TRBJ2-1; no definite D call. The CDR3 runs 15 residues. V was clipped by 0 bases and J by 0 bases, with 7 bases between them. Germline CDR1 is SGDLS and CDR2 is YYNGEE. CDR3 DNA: TGTGCCAGCAGCGTAGGGTCCAGCTCCTACAATGAGCAGTTCTTC. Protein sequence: CASSVGSSSYNEQFF.

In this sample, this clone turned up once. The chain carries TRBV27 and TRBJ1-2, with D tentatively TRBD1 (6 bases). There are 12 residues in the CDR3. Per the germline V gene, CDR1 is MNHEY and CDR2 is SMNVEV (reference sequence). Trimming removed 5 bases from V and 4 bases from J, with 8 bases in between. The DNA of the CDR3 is TGTGCCAGCAGTCTACAGGGCTATGGCTACACCTTC. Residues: CASSLQGYGYTF.

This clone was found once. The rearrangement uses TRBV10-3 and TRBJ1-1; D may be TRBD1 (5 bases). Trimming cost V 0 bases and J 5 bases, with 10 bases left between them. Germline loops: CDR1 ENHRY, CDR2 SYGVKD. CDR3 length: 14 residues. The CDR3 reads CAISESVRVTEAFF. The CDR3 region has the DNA TGTGCCATCAGTGAGTCGGTCAGGGTTACTGAAGCTTTCTTT.

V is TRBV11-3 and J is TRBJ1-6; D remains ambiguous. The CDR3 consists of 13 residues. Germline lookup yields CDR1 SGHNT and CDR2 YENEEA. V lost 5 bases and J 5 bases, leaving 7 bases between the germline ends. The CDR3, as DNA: TGTGCCAGCAGCGGGAGAAATAATTCACCCCTCCACTTT. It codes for CASSGRNNSPLHF. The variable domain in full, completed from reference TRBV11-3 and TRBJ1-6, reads EAGVVQSPRYKIIEKKQPVAFWCNPISGHNTLYWYLQNLGQGPELLIRYENEEAVDDSQLPKDRFSAERLKGVDSTLKIQPAELGDSAVYLCASSGRNNSPLHFGNGTRLTVT.

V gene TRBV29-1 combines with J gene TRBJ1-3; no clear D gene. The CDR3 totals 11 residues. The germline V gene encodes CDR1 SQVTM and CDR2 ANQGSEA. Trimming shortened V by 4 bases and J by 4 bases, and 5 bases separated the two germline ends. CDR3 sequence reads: CSVARGNTIYF. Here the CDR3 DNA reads TGCAGCGTTGCCAGGGGAAACACCATATATTTT.

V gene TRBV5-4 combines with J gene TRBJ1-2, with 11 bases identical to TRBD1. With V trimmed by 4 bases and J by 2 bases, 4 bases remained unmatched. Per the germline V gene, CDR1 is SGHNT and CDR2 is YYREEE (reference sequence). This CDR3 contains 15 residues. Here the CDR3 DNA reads TGTGCCAGCAGCCTGGACAGGGGGCAGAACTATGGCTACACCTTC. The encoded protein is CASSLDRGQNYGYTF.

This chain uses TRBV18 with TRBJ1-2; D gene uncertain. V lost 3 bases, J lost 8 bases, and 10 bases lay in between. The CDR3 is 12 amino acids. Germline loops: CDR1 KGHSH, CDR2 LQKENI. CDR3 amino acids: CASSPMEGGYTF. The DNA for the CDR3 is TGTGCCAGCTCACCGATGGAAGGGGGCTACACCTTC.

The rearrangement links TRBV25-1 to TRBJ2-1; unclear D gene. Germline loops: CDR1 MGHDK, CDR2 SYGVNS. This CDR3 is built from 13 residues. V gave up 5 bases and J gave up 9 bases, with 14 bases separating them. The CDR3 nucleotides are TGTGCCAGCAGTCACTCAAGCGATAGTGAGCAGTTCTTC. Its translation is CASSHSSDSEQFF.

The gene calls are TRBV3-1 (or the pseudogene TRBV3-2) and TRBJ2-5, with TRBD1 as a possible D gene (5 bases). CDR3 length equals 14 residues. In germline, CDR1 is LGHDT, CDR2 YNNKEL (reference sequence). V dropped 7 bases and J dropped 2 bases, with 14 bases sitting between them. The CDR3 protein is CASTQGGAQETQYF. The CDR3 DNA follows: TGTGCCAGCACCCAGGGCGGAGCTCAAGAGACCCAGTACTTC.

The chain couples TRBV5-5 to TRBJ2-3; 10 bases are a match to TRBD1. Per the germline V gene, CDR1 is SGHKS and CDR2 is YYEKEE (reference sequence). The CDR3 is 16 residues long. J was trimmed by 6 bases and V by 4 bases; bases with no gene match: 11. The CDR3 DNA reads TGTGCCAGCAGCCGCCTGGCGGGACAGGGGTGGGATACGCAGTATTTT. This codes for CASSRLAGQGWDTQYF.

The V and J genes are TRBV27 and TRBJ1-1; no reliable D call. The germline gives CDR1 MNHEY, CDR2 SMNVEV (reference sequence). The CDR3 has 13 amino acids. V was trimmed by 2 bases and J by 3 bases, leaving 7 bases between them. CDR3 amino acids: CASSLGPDTEAFF. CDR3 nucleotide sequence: TGTGCCAGCAGTTTAGGACCAGACACTGAAGCTTTCTTT.

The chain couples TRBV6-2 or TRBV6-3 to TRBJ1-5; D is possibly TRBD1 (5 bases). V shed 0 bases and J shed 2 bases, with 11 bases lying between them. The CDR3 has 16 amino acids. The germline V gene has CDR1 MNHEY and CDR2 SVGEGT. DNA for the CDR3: TGTGCCAGCAGTTACTCGGCAGGGCCCCGCAATCAGCCCCAGCATTTT. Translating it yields CASSYSAGPRNQPQHF.

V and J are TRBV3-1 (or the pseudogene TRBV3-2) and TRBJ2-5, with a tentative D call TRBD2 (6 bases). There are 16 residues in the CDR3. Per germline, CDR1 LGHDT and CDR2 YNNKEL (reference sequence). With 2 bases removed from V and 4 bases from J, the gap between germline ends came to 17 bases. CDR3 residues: CASSQRQGGSGETQYF. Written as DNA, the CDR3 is TGTGCCAGCAGCCAACGGCAGGGAGGCTCCGGAGAGACCCAGTACTTC.

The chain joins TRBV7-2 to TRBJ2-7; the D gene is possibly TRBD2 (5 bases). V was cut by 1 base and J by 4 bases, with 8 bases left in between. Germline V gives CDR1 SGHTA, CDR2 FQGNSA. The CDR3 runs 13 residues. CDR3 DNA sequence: TGTGCCAGCAGCTTAGATGGAGGTTACGAGCAGTACTTC. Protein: CASSLDGGYEQYF.

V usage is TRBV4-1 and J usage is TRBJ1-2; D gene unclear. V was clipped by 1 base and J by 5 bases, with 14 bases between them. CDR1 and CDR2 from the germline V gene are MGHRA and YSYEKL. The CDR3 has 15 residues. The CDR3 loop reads CASSQGETALYGYTF. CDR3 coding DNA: TGCGCCAGCAGCCAAGGAGAAACAGCTTTGTATGGCTACACCTTC.

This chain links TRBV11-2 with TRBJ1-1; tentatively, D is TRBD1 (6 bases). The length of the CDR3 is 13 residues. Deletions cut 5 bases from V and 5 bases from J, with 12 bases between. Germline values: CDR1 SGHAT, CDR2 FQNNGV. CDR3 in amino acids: CASSTNRETEAFF. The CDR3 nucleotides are TGTGCCAGCAGCACTAACAGGGAAACTGAAGCTTTCTTT.

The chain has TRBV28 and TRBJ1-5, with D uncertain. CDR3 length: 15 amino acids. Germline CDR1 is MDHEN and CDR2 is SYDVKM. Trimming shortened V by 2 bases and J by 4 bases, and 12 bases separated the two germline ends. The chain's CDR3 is CASSLPTMGNQPQHF. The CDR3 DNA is TGTGCCAGCAGTTTACCAACCATGGGGAATCAGCCCCAGCATTTT.

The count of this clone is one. CDR3 in DNA: TGCAGCGTTGGGTCCAGCGCCTCGGGGGGGGATACGCAGTATTTT. Protein sequence: CSVGSSASGGDTQYF. This chain joins TRBV29-1 and TRBJ2-3; 8 bases agree with TRBD2. The V segment lost 4 bases and the J segment 6 bases; nucleotides outside the gene matches: 12. The CDR3 is 15 amino acids. Germline CDR1 and CDR2: SQVTM and ANQGSEA.

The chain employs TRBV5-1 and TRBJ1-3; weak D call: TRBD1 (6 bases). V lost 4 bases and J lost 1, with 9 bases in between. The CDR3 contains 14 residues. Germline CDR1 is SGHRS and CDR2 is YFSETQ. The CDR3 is CASSPGVSGNTIYF. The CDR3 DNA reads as TGCGCCAGCAGCCCAGGGGTTTCTGGAAACACCATATATTTT.

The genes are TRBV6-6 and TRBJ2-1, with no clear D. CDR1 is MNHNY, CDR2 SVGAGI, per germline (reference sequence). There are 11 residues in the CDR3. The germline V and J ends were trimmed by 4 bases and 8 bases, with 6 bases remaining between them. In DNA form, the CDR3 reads TGTGCCAGCAGTTCTGACTATGAGCAGTTCTTC. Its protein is CASSSDYEQFF.

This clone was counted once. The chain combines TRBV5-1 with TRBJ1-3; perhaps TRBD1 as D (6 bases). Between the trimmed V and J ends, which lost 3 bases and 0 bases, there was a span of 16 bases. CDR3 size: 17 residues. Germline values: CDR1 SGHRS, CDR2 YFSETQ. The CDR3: CASSSDRDTGSGNTIYF. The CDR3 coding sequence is TGCGCCAGCAGCTCCGACCGGGACACGGGCTCTGGAAACACCATATATTTT.

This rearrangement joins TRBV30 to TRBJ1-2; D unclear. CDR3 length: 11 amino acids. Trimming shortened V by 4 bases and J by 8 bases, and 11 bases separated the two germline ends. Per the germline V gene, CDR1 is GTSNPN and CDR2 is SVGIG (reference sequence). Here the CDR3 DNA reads TGTGCCTGGAATTCACTAGCAGGCTACACCTTC. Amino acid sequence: CAWNSLAGYTF.

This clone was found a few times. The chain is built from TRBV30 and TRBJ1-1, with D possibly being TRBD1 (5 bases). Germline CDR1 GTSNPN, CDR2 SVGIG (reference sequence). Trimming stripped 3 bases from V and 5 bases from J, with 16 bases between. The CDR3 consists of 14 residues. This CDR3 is CAWSLGGTSTEAFF. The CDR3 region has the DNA TGTGCCTGGAGCCTCGGGGGTACGTCGACTGAAGCTTTCTTT.

The CDR3 DNA reads as TGTGCCAGCAGCCATCCTCGAGGTGGGTGGAACACCGGGGAGCTGTTTTTT. Amino acid sequence: CASSHPRGGWNTGELFF. This chain uses TRBV11-2 with TRBJ2-2; D is ambiguous. The CDR3 contains 17 residues. Germline lookup yields CDR1 SGHAT and CDR2 FQNNGV. Trimming took off 5 bases at V and 1 base at J, with 17 bases between the two ends.